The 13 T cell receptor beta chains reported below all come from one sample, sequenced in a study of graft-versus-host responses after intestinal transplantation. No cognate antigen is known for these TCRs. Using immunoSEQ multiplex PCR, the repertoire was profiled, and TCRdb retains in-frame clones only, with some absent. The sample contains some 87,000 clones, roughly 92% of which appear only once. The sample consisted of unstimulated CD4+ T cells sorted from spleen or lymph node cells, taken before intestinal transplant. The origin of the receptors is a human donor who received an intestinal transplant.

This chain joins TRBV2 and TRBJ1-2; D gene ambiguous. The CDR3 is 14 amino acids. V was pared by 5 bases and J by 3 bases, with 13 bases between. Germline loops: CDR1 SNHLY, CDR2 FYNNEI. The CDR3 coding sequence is TGTGCCAGCAGTTCGGACCTCGGGGACTATGGCTACACCTTC. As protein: CASSSDLGDYGYTF.

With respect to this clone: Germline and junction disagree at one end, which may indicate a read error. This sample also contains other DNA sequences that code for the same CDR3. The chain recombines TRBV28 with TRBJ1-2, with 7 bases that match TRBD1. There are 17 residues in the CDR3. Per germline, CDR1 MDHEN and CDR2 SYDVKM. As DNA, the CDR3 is TGTGCCAGCGGTCGTTTGAACAGGGGCCCCTCTAACTATGGCTACACCTTT. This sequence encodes CASGRLNRGPSNYGYTF.

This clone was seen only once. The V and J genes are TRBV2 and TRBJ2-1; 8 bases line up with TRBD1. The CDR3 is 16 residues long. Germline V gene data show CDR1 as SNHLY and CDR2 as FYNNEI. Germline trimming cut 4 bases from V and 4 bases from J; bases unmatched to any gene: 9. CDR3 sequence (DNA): TGTGCCAGCAGTGCTCTCGGACAGGGCCCTTACAATGAGCAGTTCTTC. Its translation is CASSALGQGPYNEQFF.

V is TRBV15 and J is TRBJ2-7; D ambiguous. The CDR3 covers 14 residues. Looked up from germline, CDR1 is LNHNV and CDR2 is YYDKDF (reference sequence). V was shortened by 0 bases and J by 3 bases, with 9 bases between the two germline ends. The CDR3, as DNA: TGTGCCACCAGCAGAGATCGGCACGACTACGAGCAGTACTTC. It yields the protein CATSRDRHDYEQYF.

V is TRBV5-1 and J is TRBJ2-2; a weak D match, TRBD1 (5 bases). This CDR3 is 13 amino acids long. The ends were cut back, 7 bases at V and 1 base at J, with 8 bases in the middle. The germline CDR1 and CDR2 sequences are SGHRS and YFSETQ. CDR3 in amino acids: CASRDRNTGELFF. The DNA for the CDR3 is TGCGCCAGCCGAGACAGGAACACCGGGGAGCTGTTTTTT.

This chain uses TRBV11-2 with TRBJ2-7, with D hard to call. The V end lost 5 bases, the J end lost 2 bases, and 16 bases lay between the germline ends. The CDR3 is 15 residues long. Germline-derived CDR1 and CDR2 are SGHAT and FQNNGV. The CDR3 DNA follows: TGTGCCAGCAGCCCTCCCACCAAAGGCACCTACGAGCAGTACTTC. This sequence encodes CASSPPTKGTYEQYF.

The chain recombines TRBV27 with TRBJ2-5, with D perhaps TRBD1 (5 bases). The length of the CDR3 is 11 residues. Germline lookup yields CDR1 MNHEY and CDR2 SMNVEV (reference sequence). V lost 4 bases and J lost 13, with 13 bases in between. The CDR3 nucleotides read TGTGCCAGCAGTTCACAGGCCGAAGTGTACTTC. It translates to CASSSQAEVYF.

CDR3 sequence (DNA): TGCAGCACGGGACAGGGATTCGATGAGCAGTTCTTC. Protein sequence: CSTGQGFDEQFF. V is TRBV29-1 and J is TRBJ2-1, with 9 bases lining up with TRBD1. CDR1 is SQVTM, CDR2 ANQGSEA, per germline. The junction had 7 bases not matched to a gene; V was cut back by 8 bases and J by 8 bases. The CDR3 consists of 12 residues.

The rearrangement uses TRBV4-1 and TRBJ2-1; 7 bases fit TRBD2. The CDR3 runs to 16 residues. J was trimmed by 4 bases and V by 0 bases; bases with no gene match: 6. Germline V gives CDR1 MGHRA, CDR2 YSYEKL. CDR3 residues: CASSQDPGAGYNEQFF. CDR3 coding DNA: TGCGCCAGCAGCCAAGATCCGGGAGCGGGATACAATGAGCAGTTCTTC.

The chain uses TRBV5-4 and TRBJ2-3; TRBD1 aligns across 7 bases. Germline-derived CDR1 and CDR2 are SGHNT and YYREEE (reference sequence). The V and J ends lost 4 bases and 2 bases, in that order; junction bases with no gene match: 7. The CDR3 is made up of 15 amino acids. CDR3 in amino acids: CASSRKGAFTDTQYF. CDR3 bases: TGTGCCAGCAGCCGCAAGGGGGCTTTCACAGATACGCAGTATTTT.

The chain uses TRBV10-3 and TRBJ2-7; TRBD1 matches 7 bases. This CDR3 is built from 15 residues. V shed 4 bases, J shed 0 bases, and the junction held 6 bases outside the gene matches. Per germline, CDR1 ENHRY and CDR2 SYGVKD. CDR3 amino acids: CAISAFRDSSYEQYF. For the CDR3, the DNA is TGTGCCATCAGTGCGTTTCGGGACAGCTCCTACGAGCAGTACTTC.

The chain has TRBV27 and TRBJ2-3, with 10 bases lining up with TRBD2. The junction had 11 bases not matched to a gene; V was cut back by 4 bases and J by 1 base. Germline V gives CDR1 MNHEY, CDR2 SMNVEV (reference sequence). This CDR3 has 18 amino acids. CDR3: CASSSPYRSGRGTDTQYF. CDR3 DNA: TGTGCCAGCAGTTCACCATATCGCAGCGGGAGGGGCACAGATACGCAGTATTTT.

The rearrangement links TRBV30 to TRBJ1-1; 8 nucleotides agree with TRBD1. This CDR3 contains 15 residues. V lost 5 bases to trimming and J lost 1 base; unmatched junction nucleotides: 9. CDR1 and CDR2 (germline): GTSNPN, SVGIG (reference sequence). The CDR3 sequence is CAWHPHGTGNTEAFF. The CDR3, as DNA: TGTGCCTGGCATCCCCATGGGACAGGGAACACTGAAGCTTTCTTT.